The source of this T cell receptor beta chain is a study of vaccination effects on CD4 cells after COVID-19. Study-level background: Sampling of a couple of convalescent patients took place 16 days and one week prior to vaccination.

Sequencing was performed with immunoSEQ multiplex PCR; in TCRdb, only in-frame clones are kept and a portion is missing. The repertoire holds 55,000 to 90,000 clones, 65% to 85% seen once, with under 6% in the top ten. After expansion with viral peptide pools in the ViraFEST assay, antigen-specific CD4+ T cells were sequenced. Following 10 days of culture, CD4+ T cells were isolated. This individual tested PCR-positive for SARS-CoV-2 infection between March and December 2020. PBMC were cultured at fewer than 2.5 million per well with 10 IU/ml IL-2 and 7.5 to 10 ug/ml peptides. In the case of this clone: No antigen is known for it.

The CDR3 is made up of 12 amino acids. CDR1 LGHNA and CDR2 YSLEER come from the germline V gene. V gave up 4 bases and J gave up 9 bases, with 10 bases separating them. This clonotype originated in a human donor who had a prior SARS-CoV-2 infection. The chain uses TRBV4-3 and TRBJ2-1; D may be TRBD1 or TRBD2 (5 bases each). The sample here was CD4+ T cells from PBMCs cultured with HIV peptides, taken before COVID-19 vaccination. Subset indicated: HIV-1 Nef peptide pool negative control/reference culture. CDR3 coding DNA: TGCGCCAGCAGCCCCCATGGGGGTGAGCAGTTCTTC. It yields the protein CASSPHGGEQFF.